This T cell receptor (beta chain) was sequenced for a study of blood T cell repertoires in COVID-19. Study as a whole: The samples span acute and convalescent COVID-19 from the United States, Italy and Spain. T cells, B-cell-depleted T cells, or PBMCs supplied cDNA or gDNA.

In the original analysis: Reference gene primer amplification gave estimated nucleated cell counts. The method was immunoSEQ multiplex PCR; TCRdb's version includes in-frame clones alone and lacks a portion of them. The V and J calls and clone size come from that table; D and trimming were worked out from the DNA. The sample includes around 270,000 clones, 84% seen only once; the top ten take more than 1.5%. The CDR3 consists of 15 residues. CDR1 LNHNV and CDR2 YYDKDF come from the germline V gene (reference sequence). Between the trimmed V and J ends, which lost 0 bases and 0 bases, there was a span of 6 bases.

The sample comprised peripheral blood. This sequence joins TRBV15 and TRBJ1-3, with D uncertain. The sequence derives from a woman between 35 and 50 years old who had recovered from COVID-19. CDR3 residues: CATSRDQASGNTIYF. The CDR3 DNA sequence: TGTGCCACCAGCAGAGACCAAGCCTCTGGAAACACCATATATTTT.